The 14 T cell receptor beta chains below come from one sample, sequenced in a study of blood T cell repertoires in COVID-19. Libraries were prepared by immunoSEQ multiplex PCR; TCRdb keeps only in-frame clonotypes and omits some of them. The sample includes around 250,000 clones, around 87% seen only once; the top ten take roughly 1.6%. The sequencing sample was made of PBMCs or T cells enriched from blood (not recorded which). The receptors here all came from a woman in her forties or fifties who had recovered from COVID-19.

The V gene is TRBV11-2, the J gene TRBJ1-1, with a possible D match to TRBD1 (6 bases). Germline V gene lookup returns CDR1 SGHAT and CDR2 FQNNGV. The CDR3 loop spans 16 amino acids. Trimming removed 3 bases at V and 1 base at J, with 15 bases between. The CDR3 nucleotides read TGTGCCAGCAGCTTCGTCGGGGGGGCAGGGAACACTGAAGCTTTCTTT. Amino acids: CASSFVGGAGNTEAFF.

The rearrangement links TRBV9 to TRBJ2-3, with 8 bases matching TRBD2. J gave up 10 bases and V 4 bases, and 5 bases lay outside the gene matches. Germline-derived CDR1 and CDR2 are SGDLS and YYNGEE. The CDR3 runs 12 residues. The CDR3: CASSLSGKSQYF. The CDR3 nucleotides read TGTGCCAGCAGCCTTAGCGGGAAGTCGCAGTATTTT.

CDR3 residues: CASSSTGLQETQYF. For the CDR3, the DNA is TGTGCCAGCAGTTCGACAGGGCTCCAAGAGACCCAGTACTTC. The chain employs TRBV5-4 and TRBJ2-5, with 7 bases lining up with TRBD1. CDR1 and CDR2 (germline): SGHNT, YYREEE (reference sequence). The CDR3 is 14 residues long. V was pared by 5 bases and J by 1 base, with 5 bases of the junction left unmatched.

V gene TRBV7-2 combines with J gene TRBJ2-5, with D tentatively TRBD2 (6 bases). Trimming removed 0 bases from V and 7 bases from J, with 18 bases in between. CDR1 is SGHTA, CDR2 FQGNSA, per germline. This CDR3 is 16 amino acids long. CDR3 in DNA: TGTGCCAGCAGCTTAGCGTTCCTAGGACCCGGGGGGACCCAGTACTTC. Translating it yields CASSLAFLGPGGTQYF.

The chain recombines TRBV27 with TRBJ2-1, with a possible D match to TRBD2 (7 bases). The CDR3 has 14 amino acids. V lost 8 bases, J lost 8 bases, and 19 bases lay in between. Germline values: CDR1 MNHEY, CDR2 SMNVEV (reference sequence). The DNA for the CDR3 is TGTGCCAGCTCGACCCGAGGGGGGGCAGATGAGCAGTTCTTC. This translates into CASSTRGGADEQFF.

This clone was observed once. The genes are TRBV7-2 and TRBJ2-7; D might be TRBD2 (5 bases). V lost 3 bases and J 0 bases, leaving 9 bases between the germline ends. From germline, CDR1 is SGHTA and CDR2 FQGNSA. The CDR3 runs 14 residues. The CDR3 loop is CASSFGLASYEQYF. The CDR3 DNA follows: TGTGCCAGCAGCTTCGGGCTAGCCTCCTACGAGCAGTACTTC.

This clone was counted a few times. The V and J genes are TRBV18 and TRBJ2-7, with 7 bases matching TRBD1. Germline V gives CDR1 KGHSH, CDR2 LQKENI. J gave up 3 bases and V 3 bases, and 11 bases lay outside the gene matches. This CDR3 region has 16 residues. The CDR3 region has the DNA TGTGCCAGCTCACCTAGGGACAGCTCTGCTTACTACGAGCAGTACTTC. Protein sequence: CASSPRDSSAYYEQYF.

V and J are TRBV4-2 and TRBJ2-7; 9 bases map to TRBD2. Germline V gene sequence: CDR1 LGHNA, CDR2 YNFKEQ. With 0 bases clipped from V and 3 bases from J, the junction kept 18 bases outside the gene matches. CDR3 length equals 20 residues. The CDR3 region has the DNA TGTGCCAGCAGCCAAGATCCCGAACCCCTACTAGCGGGTTCACTCTACGAGCAGTACTTC. Amino acids: CASSQDPEPLLAGSLYEQYF.

This chain uses TRBV5-3 with TRBJ1-5; D remains ambiguous. TRBV5-3 is treated as an ORF (open reading frame) with a function not yet certain. V lost 1 base and J lost 5, with 10 bases in between. The CDR3 runs 14 residues. The CDR3 region is CARSLLQLHQPQHF. CDR3 DNA: TGTGCCAGAAGCTTGTTACAGCTCCATCAGCCCCAGCATTTT.

V gene TRBV9 combines with J gene TRBJ2-2; 9 nucleotides match TRBD2. The V and J ends lost 4 bases and 2 bases, in that order; junction bases with no gene match: 6. Germline V gene data show CDR1 as SGDLS and CDR2 as YYNGEE. This CDR3 has 16 residues. For the CDR3, the DNA is TGTGCCAGCAGCCCCCTGACTAGCGGAAACACCGGGGAGCTGTTTTTT. Translated: CASSPLTSGNTGELFF. Using reference TRBV9 and TRBJ2-2 for the parts outside the CDR3, the full variable domain is DSGVTQTPKHLITATGQRVTLRCSPRSGDLSVYWYQQSLDQGLQFLIQYYNGEERAKGNILERFSAQQFPDLHSELNLSSLELGDSALYFCASSPLTSGNTGELFFGEGSRLTVL.

V usage is TRBV2 and J usage is TRBJ2-7, with 7 bases that match TRBD1. In germline, CDR1 is SNHLY, CDR2 FYNNEI. Germline trimming cut 8 bases from V and 11 bases from J; bases unmatched to any gene: 9. This CDR3 has 11 residues. The CDR3: CASEVVGGKYF. In nucleotides, the CDR3 is TGTGCCAGCGAAGTCGTAGGGGGCAAGTACTTC. Combining the CDR3 with reference TRBV2 and TRBJ2-7 gives the whole variable domain EPEVTQTPSHQVTQMGQEVILRCVPISNHLYFYWYRQILGQKVEFLVSFYNNEISEKSEIFDDQFSVERPDGSNFTLKIRSTKLEDSAMYFCASEVVGGKYFGPGTRLTVT.

The rearrangement joins TRBV7-2 to TRBJ2-7, with D perhaps TRBD1 (5 bases). The CDR3 loop spans 16 amino acids. Germline-derived CDR1 and CDR2 are SGHTA and FQGNSA. Trimming left V 0 bases short and J 2 bases short, with 14 bases between. In DNA, the CDR3 is TGTGCCAGCAGCTTAGCACCGGACACAGCAGCCTACGAGCAGTACTTC. Encoded protein: CASSLAPDTAAYEQYF.

The V gene is TRBV27, the J gene TRBJ1-5, with D uncertain. The CDR3 extends over 13 amino acids. The V end lost 4 bases, the J end lost 6 bases, and 10 bases lay between the germline ends. Germline loops: CDR1 MNHEY, CDR2 SMNVEV (reference sequence). The chain's CDR3 is CASSYGVAQPQHF. CDR3 DNA: TGTGCCAGCAGTTACGGGGTGGCTCAGCCCCAGCATTTT.

The chain recombines TRBV9 with TRBJ2-3, with 8 bases matching TRBD2. Germline V gene sequence: CDR1 SGDLS, CDR2 YYNGEE. The CDR3 runs 14 residues. Germline trimming cut 0 bases from V and 6 bases from J; bases unmatched to any gene: 3. The CDR3 DNA is TGTGCCAGCAGCGTAGCGGGAGGGGCGGATACGCAGTATTTT. Protein sequence: CASSVAGGADTQYF.